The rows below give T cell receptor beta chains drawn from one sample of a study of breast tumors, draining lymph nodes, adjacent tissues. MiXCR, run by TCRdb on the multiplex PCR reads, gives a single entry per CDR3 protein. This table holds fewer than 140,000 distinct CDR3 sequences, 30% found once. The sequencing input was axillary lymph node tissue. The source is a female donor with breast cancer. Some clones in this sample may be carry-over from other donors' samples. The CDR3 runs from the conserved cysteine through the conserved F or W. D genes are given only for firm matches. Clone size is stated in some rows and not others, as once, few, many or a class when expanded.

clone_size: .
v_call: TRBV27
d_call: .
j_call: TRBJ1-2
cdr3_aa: CASSATPQGHSPGYTF
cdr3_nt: TGTGCCAGCAGTGCCACCCCACAGGGCCACTCCCCTGGCTACACCTTC

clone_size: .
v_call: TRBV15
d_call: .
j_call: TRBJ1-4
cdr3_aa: CATTVGGNGNEKLFF
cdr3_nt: TGTGCCACTACAGTTGGGGGCAATGGCAATGAAAAACTGTTTTTT

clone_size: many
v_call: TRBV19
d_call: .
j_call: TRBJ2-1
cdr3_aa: CASSIRGWDRTYNEQFF
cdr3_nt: TGTGCCAGTAGTATTAGGGGCTGGGATAGGACATACAATGAGCAGTTCTTC

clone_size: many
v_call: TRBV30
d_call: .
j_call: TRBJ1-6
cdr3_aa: CAWRAGTGNSPLHF
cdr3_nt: TGTGCCTGGAGGGCCGGGACGGGGAATTCACCCCTCCACTTT

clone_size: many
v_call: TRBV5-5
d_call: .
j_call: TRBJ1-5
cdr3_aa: CASSLAGDGSNQPQHF
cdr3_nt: TGTGCCAGCAGCTTGGCCGGGGACGGGAGCAATCAGCCCCAGCATTTT

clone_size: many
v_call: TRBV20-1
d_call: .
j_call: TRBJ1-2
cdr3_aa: CSALKSGSYGYTF
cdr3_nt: TGCAGTGCTCTAAAATCCGGGTCCTATGGCTACACCTTC

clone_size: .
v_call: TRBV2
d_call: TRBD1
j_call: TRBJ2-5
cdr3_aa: CASSEGGTGGRDQETQYF
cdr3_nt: TGTGCCAGCAGCGAAGGTGGGACAGGGGGCCGTGACCAAGAGACCCAGTACTTC

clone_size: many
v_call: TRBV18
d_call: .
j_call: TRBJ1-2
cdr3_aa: CASSPDPYGYTF
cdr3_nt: TGTGCCAGCTCACCAGACCCCTATGGCTACACCTTC

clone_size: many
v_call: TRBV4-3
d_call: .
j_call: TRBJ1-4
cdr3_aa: CASSQGRGASNEKLFF
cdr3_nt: TGCGCCAGCAGCCAAGGTCGGGGCGCCAGTAATGAAAAACTGTTTTTT

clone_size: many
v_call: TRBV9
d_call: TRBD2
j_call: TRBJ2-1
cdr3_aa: CASSDTPLAGGNEQFF
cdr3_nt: TGTGCCAGCAGCGACACTCCTCTAGCGGGGGGGAATGAGCAGTTCTTC

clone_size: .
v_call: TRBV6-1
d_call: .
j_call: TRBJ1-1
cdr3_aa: CASSVTLWNTEAFF
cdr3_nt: TGTGCCAGCAGTGTCACACTGTGGAACACTGAAGCTTTCTTT

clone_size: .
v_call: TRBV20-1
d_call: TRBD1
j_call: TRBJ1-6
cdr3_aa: CSATGDRSSPLYF
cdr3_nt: TGCAGTGCCACAGGGGATCGGAGTTCACCCCTCTACTTT

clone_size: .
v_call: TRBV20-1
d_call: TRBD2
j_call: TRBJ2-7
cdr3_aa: CSARDEDSGAYEQYF
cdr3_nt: TGCAGTGCTAGAGATGAGGATAGCGGGGCTTACGAGCAGTACTTC

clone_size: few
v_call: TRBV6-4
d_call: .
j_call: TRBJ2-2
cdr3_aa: CASSQPAGTGELFF
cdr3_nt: TGTGCCAGCAGTCAACCCGCGGGGACCGGGGAGCTGTTTTTT

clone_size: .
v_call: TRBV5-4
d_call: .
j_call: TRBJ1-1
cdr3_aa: CASSSQRANTEAFF
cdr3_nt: TGTGCCAGCAGCTCCCAGAGGGCGAACACTGAAGCTTTCTTT

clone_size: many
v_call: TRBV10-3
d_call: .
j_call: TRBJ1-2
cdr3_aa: CATRQGTLLGYTF
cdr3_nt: TGTGCCACCCGACAAGGAACTCTTCTTGGCTACACCTTC

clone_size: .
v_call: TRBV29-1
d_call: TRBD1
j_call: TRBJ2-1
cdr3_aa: CSVTGTGAVNEQFF
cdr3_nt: TGCAGCGTTACCGGGACAGGGGCTGTCAATGAGCAGTTCTTC

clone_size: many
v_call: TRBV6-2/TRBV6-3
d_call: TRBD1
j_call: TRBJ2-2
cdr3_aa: CASSTWDRANTGELFF
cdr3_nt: TGTGCCAGCAGTACATGGGACAGGGCTAACACCGGGGAGCTGTTTTTT

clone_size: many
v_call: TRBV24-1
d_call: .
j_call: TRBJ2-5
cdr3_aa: CATSDGRRGQETQYF
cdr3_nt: TGTGCCACCAGTGATGGGCGAAGGGGACAAGAGACCCAGTACTTC

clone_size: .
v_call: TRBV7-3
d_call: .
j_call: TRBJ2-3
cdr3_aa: CASSSDRDTQYF
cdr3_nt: TGTGCCAGCAGCTCCGACAGGGATACGCAGTATTTT

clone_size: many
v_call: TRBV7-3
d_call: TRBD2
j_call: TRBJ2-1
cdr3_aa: CASSPGTSGRLLVLNEQFF
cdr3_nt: TGTGCCAGCAGCCCGGGGACTAGCGGGCGTCTATTAGTTCTTAATGAGCAGTTCTTC

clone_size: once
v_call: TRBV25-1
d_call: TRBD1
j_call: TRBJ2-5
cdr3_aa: CASSGEQTGYVGETRYF
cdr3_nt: TGTGCCAGCAGTGGAGAACAGACAGGGTACGTCGGGGAGACTCGGTACTTC

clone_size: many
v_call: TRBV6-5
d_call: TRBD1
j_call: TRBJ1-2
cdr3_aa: CASSRGTGDGYTF
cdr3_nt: TGTGCCAGCAGCCGAGGGACAGGAGATGGCTACACCTTC

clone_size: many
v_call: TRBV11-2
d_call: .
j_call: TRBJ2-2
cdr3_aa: CASSVPSRGAGELFF
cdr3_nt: TGTGCCAGCAGCGTACCTAGCAGGGGGGCCGGGGAGCTGTTTTTT

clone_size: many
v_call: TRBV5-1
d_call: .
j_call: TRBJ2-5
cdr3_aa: CASSLRGQLQETQYF
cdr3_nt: TGCGCCAGCAGCTTGAGAGGACAGCTCCAAGAGACCCAGTACTTC

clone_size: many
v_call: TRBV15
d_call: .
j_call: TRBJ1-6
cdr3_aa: CATSRPKGYASPLHF
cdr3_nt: TGTGCCACCAGCAGGCCTAAGGGGTATGCTTCACCCCTCCACTTT

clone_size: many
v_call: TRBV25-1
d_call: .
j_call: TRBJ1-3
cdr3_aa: CASSGGERFKSGNTIYF
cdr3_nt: TGTGCCAGCAGTGGGGGAGAGAGGTTTAAGTCTGGAAACACCATATATTTT

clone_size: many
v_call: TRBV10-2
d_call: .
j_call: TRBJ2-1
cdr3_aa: CASSGGVHNYNEQFF
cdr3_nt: TGCGCCAGCAGTGGGGGGGTTCATAACTACAATGAGCAGTTCTTC

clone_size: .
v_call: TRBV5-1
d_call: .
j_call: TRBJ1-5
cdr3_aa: CASSLGTDNHPRHF
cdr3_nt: TGCGCCAGCAGCTTGGGGACAGATAATCACCCCCGGCATTTT

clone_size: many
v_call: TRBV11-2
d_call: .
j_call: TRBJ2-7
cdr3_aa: CASSLAPGEGYEQYF
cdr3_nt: TGTGCCAGCAGCTTAGCTCCGGGCGAGGGGTACGAGCAGTACTTC

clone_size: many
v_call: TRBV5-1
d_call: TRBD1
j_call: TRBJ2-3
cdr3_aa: CASSPGQAVLTDTQYF
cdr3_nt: TGCGCCAGCAGCCCGGGACAGGCGGTTCTCACAGATACGCAGTATTTT

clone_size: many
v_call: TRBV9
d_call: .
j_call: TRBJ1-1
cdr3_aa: CASSPGISGTEAFF
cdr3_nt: TGTGCCAGCAGCCCCGGGATAAGCGGCACTGAAGCTTTCTTT

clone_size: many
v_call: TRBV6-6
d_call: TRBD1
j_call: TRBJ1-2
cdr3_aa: CASSYSRGLYGYTF
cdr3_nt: TGTGCCAGCAGTTACTCGAGGGGGCTCTATGGCTACACCTTC

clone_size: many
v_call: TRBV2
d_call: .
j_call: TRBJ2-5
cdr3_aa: CATKREETQYF
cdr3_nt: TGTGCCACCAAGCGGGAAGAGACCCAGTACTTC

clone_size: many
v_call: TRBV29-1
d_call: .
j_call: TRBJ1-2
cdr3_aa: CSVEIGTNYGYTF
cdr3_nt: TGCAGCGTTGAAATCGGCACCAACTATGGCTACACCTTC

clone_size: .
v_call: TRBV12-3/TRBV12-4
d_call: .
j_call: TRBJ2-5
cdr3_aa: CASSEPGETQYF
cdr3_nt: TGTGCCAGCAGTGAGCCGGGGGAGACCCAGTACTTC

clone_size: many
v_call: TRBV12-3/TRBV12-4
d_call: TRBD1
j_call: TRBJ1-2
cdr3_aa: CASSHRTGNGYTF
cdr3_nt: TGTGCCAGCAGTCACCGGACAGGGAACGGCTACACCTTC

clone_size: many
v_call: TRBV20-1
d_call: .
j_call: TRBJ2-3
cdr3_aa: CSAPLASRTDTQYF
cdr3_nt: TGCAGTGCTCCCCTAGCGTCTCGCACAGATACGCAGTATTTT

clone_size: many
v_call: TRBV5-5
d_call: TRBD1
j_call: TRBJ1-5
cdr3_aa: CASSKPGQGNQPQHF
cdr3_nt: TGTGCCAGCTCCAAACCCGGACAGGGGAATCAGCCCCAGCATTTT

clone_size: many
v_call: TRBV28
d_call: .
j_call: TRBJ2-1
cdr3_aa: CASSPRPQDEYNEQFF
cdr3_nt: TGTGCCAGCAGTCCAAGGCCACAGGACGAGTACAATGAGCAGTTCTTC

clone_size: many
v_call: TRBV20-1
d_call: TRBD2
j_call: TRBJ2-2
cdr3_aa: CSARDGLAGANTGELFF
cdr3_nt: TGCAGTGCTAGAGATGGACTAGCGGGGGCAAACACCGGGGAGCTGTTTTTT

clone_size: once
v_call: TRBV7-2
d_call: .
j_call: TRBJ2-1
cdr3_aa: CASSFYICSARAWWVAGGGEQFF
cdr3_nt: .

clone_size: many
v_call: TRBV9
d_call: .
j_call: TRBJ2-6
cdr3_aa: CASSPGTARRLSGANVLTF
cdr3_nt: TGTGCCAGCAGCCCTGGGACGGCGCGTCGACTCTCTGGGGCCAACGTCCTGACTTTC